Sequencing of this TCR beta chain was carried out in a study of blood T cells in healthy people across ages (dated by TCRdb to between 2014 and 2017). A note on the overall study: In model experiments, roughly one uniquely barcoded TCR beta cDNA molecule per two T cells was captured by template switching. To track age-related changes in TCR beta repertoire diversity, the study relied on deep sequencing normalized with unique cDNA molecular identifiers. The donors were split into four age groups: young (average 16 years), middle-aged (39), aged (62) and long-lived (roughly 77). To avoid experimental bias, donors of different ages were randomly spread across the sequencing lanes. The study analyzed two additional independent replicas of 1 million unique cDNA reads from the same blood draw for two donors, one aged 18 to 30 and one aged 80 or older. Beyond this particular receptor, the publication reports: Compared with the aged group, more naive CD4+ T cells, fewer expanded clones and increased TCR diversity were shown by the long-lived group, suggesting age selection. Total diversity estimates from one million sequenced T cells were considered lower bounds and underestimates. Observed TCR beta diversity per million T cells fell roughly linearly with age, and a significant reduction was already apparent by age around 36. A strong correlation was found between observed TCR beta diversity and the percentage of naive T cells measured by flow cytometry. Conclusive comparison of naive and antigen-experienced compartments was prevented by the profiling of bulk unsorted PBMCs. The CMV infection status of donors was not known, potentially confounding age-related changes in expanded clonotypes.

The roughly 39 donors, aged about 6 to 95 years, were systemically healthy Caucasian individuals from Russia. Each donor gave about 9.2 milliliters of peripheral blood, drawn into EDTA-treated Vacutainer tubes. Ficoll-Paque density-gradient centrifugation was used to isolate PBMCs, with at least 7 million per sample. Trizol reagent was used to extract total RNA from the PBMCs, yielding at least 5.5 micrograms per sample. For every donor, an aliquot of PBMCs went through flow cytometry to measure the percentages of naive CD45RAhigh/CD27high T cells. Receptor libraries were prepared by 5' RACE. These reads were obtained on an Illumina HiSeq 2500. A second PCR of roughly 7 to 12 cycles was performed with a sample-barcoded 5' primer and a J-beta primer mix. A unique molecular identifier was introduced onto each TCR beta cDNA molecule by a template-switch 5' adaptor carrying 12 random nucleotides. At least 2.5 million CDR3-containing paired-end reads were obtained from each sample. First-strand cDNA synthesis was performed from all RNA using the Mint cDNA synthesis kit, with priming by a TRBC-specific oligonucleotide. Following uracil-DNA glycosylase treatment, a first 18-cycle PCR with universal primers M1SS and BC2_uni_R was performed on all cDNA. Regarding the original processing steps: For normalization, 1 million high-quality reads were randomly selected from each sample, with every read carrying a distinct molecular identifier. Instead of being binned into consensus sequences, reads with shared molecular identifiers were discarded. MiTCR, set to a Q25 quality threshold and the strictest error-elimination algorithm, was used for CDR3 identification, clonotype clustering and error correction. A nonparametric unseen species model with Euler transformation was used to estimate a lower bound on total TCR beta diversity. TCRdb reworked the public reads: Q25 trimming with fastp, MiXCR clone assembly, productive beta chains retained. Each entry is one CDR3 protein sequence, shown with its most common DNA and genes. V and J calls and clone size were set by TCRdb, not the authors. The sample table lists fewer than 2,000,000 distinct CDR3 sequences, roughly 32% of them with a count of one. The ten largest make up approximately 11% of the sample.

For CDR1 and CDR2, the germline V gene lists SGHAT and FQNNGV. Deletion took 7 bases off V and 1 base off J, with a span of 7 bases between the germline ends. Its CDR3 holds 12 amino acids, cysteine through phenylalanine. Only CDR3 DNA remains: 36 bases, in frame from the first base. There are a few counts of this clonotype. The antigen it binds to is not known. One base away there is no much larger clone; base qualities are not given. The chain employs TRBV11-2 and TRBJ1-1; no confident D gene assignment can be made. The source is a woman in her thirties in good health. Sequencing input: blood. CDR3 sequence: CASIPRNTEAFF. The DNA sequence is as follows: TGTGCCAGCATCCCCAGGAACACTGAAGCTTTCTTT.